This T cell receptor (beta chain) was recorded in a study of CDR3 diversity in severe acne. This CDR3 contains 15 residues. The V gene end was trimmed by 1 base and the J gene end by 4 bases; junction bases not matched to a gene: 3. CDR1 and CDR2 from the germline V gene are MNHNS and SASEGT. TCRdb itself ran the PCR reads through MiXCR, one entry per CDR3 protein. The sample shows 100,000 or so distinct CDR3 sequences, roughly 51% of them seen only once. The receptor was isolated from a male donor with acne. The rearrangement links TRBV6-1 to TRBJ2-3, with 9 bases identical to TRBD2. The sample taken for sequencing was blood. The CDR3 nucleotides are TGTGCCAGCAGTGAAGGCGGGGGGGAAGCAGATACGCAGTATTTT. It yields the protein CASSEGGGEADTQYF.